This TCR beta chain appears in the sequencing data of a study of shared clonotypes between healthy human individuals. Findings and limits, study-wide: Sequencing depth was predicted to influence how clonotypes are shared among donors.

Concerning this clone itself: Its antigen is as yet unknown.

Every subset's genomic DNA went evenly onto several immunoSEQ plates. Measured with immunoSEQ multiplex PCR; TCRdb has only the in-frame clones, and not every one. The data hold 950,000 to 1,100,000 clones, with approximately 68% observed a single time. None of the donors, who were healthy HIV-negative adults, had recently had acute infections or vaccinations. A split of CD4+ cells into CD45RA+ naive and CD45RA-negative memory subsets was performed. The origin of this receptor is a man aged 18 to 30 in good health. Sample: memory CD4+ T cells sorted from blood. As for subset: CD45RA-negative fraction.

CDR3 sequence (DNA): TGTGCCAGCACTGGAGACCCAAAGGGGATTTCACCCCTCCACTTT. It translates to CASTGDPKGISPLHF. The chain couples TRBV7-9 to TRBJ1-6; D might be TRBD1 (5 bases). The CDR3 is 15 amino acids. Per the germline V gene, CDR1 is SEHNR and CDR2 is FQNEAQ (reference sequence). The ends were cut back, 7 bases at V and 9 bases at J, with 19 bases in the middle.